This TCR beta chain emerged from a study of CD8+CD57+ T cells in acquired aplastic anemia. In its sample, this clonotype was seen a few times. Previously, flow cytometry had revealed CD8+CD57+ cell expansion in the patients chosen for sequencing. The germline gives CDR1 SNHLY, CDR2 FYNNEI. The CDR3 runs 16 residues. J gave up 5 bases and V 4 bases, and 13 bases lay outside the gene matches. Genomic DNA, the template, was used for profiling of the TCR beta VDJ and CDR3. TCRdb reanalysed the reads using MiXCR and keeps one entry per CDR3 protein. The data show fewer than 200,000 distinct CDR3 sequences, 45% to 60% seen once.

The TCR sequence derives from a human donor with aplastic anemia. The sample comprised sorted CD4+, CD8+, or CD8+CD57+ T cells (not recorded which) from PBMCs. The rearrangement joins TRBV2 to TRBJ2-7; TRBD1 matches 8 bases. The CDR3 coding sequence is TGTGCCAGCAGTGGGGCACGGGACAGGATAAGCCACGAGCAGTACTTC. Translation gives CASSGARDRISHEQYF.